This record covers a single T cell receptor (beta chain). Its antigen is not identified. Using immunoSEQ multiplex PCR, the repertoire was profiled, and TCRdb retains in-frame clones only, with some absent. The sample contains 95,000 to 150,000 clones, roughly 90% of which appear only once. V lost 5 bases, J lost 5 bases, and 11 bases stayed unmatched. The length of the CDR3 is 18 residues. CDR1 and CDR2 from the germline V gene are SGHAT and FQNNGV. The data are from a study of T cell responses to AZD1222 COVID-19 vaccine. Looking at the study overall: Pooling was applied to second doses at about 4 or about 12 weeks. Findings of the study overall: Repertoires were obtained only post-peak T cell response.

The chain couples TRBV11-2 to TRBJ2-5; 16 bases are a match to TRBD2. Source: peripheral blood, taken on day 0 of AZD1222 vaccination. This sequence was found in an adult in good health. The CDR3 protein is CASSPAGTSGGETETQYF. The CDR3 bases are TGTGCCAGCAGCCCCGCCGGGACTAGCGGGGGGGAGACGGAGACCCAGTACTTC.